This section outlines one T cell receptor (beta chain) sequence together with its context. No antigen is known for it. These data come from a study of regulatory T cells in long-lasting Graves disease. Study conclusions and caveats: Exclusively peripheral blood, rather than thyroid tissue, was studied.

CDR3 regions were amplified by Arm-PCR using iRepertoire HTBI primers to build TCR beta libraries. Per the authors' pipeline: Gene usage covered about 60 TRBV and 14 TRBJ segments. TCRdb itself ran the multiplex PCR reads through MiXCR, one entry per CDR3 protein. Clone size and V and J calls follow TCRdb, not the original study. Of hundreds of thousands of distinct CDR3 sequences listed, approximately 15% are singletons. V lost 1 base, J lost 5 bases, and 17 bases lay in between. Germline-derived CDR1 and CDR2 are SQVTM and ANQGSEA. The length of the CDR3 is 15 residues. Indicated time point: newly diagnosed GD, antithyroid drugs for less than 3 months. Scientists built the TCR library using RNA that was extracted from PBMCs. A further study also used this sample, focusing on T cells in Graves' hyperthyroidism and ophthalmopathy. As reported in that work: Patients with uncontrolled infections, other autoimmune diseases, pregnancy or lactation were excluded.

The sequenced sample was peripheral blood mononuclear cells (PBMCs), obtained at new diagnosis, from a patient treated with antithyroid drugs. The chain joins TRBV29-1 to TRBJ1-2; TRBD1 might be the D (6 bases). The sequence derives from a woman aged 40 to 49 with Graves disease. The chain's CDR3 is CSVEGTVGDRYGYTF. The CDR3 nucleotides read TGCAGCGTTGAAGGGACAGTGGGCGACCGTTATGGCTACACCTTC.